This TCR beta chain emerged from a study of cytomegalovirus exposure and HLA in healthy donors. Study-wide results and limits: DRB1 showed the most TCR associations and HLA-C the fewest in a later analysis, as rates varied by HLA locus. Listed as cytomegalovirus-associated were 150 to 200 TCR beta chains.

PCR involved 60 Vbeta and 13 Jbeta primers. Some clones are missing from TCRdb's copy, which holds only in-frame ones; the method was immunoSEQ multiplex PCR. The sample consists of around 200,000 clones, 75% to 85% of them appearing once. V shed 0 bases and J shed 4 bases, with 12 bases lying between them. The CDR3 is made up of 15 amino acids. Germline V gene data show CDR1 as GTSNPN and CDR2 as SVGIG (reference sequence). This clone appeared a few times. Its antigen is currently unknown. This clonotype was sampled from a boy aged 5-17 years in good health and CMV-seronegative. This chain joins TRBV30 and TRBJ2-2; a possible D gene is TRBD1 (5 bases). Sequencing input: PBMCs. The CDR3 spells CAWSVLRVGTGELFF. The CDR3 nucleotides read TGTGCCTGGAGTGTCCTCAGGGTGGGCACCGGGGAGCTGTTTTTT.